Reported below is one T cell receptor beta chain. Produced via immunoSEQ multiplex PCR; TCRdb's table is partial and in-frame only. The data show some 100,000 clones, roughly 84% seen once. The sample comes from a study of blood T cell repertoires in COVID-19. Overall study: Italy, Spain and the United States were the sources of the convalescent and acute COVID-19 samples. Sample material is recorded as cDNA or gDNA derived from T cells, B-cell-depleted T cells, or PBMCs.

The CDR3 covers 16 residues. The germline gives CDR1 MNHEY, CDR2 SVGEGT. The V segment lost 5 bases and the J segment 2 bases; nucleotides outside the gene matches: 7. This receptor was identified in a human donor in a cohort sampled during active COVID-19. The rearrangement joins TRBV6-2 or TRBV6-3 to TRBJ2-1; 9 bases are a match to TRBD2. Sequencing input: peripheral blood. The CDR3 region has the DNA TGTGCCAGCAGTCCCCCACTAGCGGGTCCCTACAATGAGCAGTTCTTC. As protein: CASSPPLAGPYNEQFF.